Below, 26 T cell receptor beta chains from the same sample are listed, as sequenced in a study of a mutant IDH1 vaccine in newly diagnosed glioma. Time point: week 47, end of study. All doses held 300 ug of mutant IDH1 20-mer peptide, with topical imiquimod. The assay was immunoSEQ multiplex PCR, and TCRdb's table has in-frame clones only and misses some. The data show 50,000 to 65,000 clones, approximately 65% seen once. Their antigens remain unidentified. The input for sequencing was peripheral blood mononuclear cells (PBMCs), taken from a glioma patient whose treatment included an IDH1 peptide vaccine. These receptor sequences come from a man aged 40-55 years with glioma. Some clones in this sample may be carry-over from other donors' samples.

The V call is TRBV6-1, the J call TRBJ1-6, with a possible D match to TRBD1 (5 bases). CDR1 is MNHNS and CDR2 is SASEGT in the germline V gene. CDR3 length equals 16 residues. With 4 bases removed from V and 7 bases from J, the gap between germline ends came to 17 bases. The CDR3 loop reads CASSVHRDRTNSPLHF. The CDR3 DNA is TGTGCCAGCAGTGTCCACCGGGACCGCACAAATTCACCCCTCCACTTT.

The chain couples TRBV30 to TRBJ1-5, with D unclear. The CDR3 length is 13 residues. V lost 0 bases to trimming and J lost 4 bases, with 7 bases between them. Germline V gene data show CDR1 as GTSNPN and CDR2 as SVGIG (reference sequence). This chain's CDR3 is CAWSVRSNQPQHF. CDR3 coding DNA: TGTGCCTGGAGTGTTAGAAGTAATCAGCCCCAGCATTTT.

CDR3 coding DNA: TGTGCCAGTAGTATGCAAGGGGCAGGGGGCTCGAACACTGAAGCTTTCTTT. Protein: CASSMQGAGGSNTEAFF. V is TRBV19 and J is TRBJ1-1, with TRBD1 matching over 8 bases. The CDR3 has 17 amino acids. The germline V gene has CDR1 LNHDA and CDR2 SQIVND (reference sequence). The junction had 10 bases not matched to a gene; V was cut back by 3 bases and J by 1 base.

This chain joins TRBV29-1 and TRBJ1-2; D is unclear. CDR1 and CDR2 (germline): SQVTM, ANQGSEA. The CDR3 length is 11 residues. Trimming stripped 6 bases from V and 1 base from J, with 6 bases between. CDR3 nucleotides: TGCAGCGTCCCAGATAACTATGGCTACACCTTC. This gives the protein CSVPDNYGYTF.

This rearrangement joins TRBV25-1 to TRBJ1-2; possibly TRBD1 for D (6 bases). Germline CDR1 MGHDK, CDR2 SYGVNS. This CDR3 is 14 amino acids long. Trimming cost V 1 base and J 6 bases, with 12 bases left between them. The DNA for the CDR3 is TGTGCCAGCAGTGAATCGGGGGCCTGGGATGGCTACACCTTC. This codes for CASSESGAWDGYTF.

Here the CDR3 DNA reads TGTGCCAGCAGCTTTCTAGGAGGAGGGGACAATCAGCCCCAGCATTTT. Protein sequence: CASSFLGGGDNQPQHF. The chain links TRBV7-8 to TRBJ1-5; D might be TRBD1 (5 bases). V lost 3 bases and J 3 bases, leaving 15 bases between the germline ends. The CDR3 runs to 16 residues. Germline CDR1 and CDR2: SGHVS and FQNEAQ.

In DNA, the CDR3 is TGCGCCAGCAGTGATAGCATTCGAGGACAGTACTTC. This sequence encodes CASSDSIRGQYF. This sequence joins TRBV10-1 and TRBJ2-4; the D is unclear. Germline V lookup: CDR1 WNHNN, CDR2 SYGVQD (reference sequence). The V and J ends lost 3 bases and 13 bases respectively, with 13 bases between them. The CDR3 length is 12 residues.

The CDR3 reads CASSISSSSSYEQYF. Here the CDR3 DNA reads TGTGCCAGTAGTATAAGCAGCTCGAGCTCCTACGAGCAGTACTTC. The chain couples TRBV19 to TRBJ2-7; unclear D gene. Between the trimmed V and J ends, which lost 2 bases and 0 bases, there was a span of 11 bases. The germline V gene encodes CDR1 LNHDA and CDR2 SQIVND (reference sequence). The CDR3 spans 15 residues. Supplemented by reference TRBV19 and TRBJ2-7, the full variable domain reads DGGITQSPKYLFRKEGQNVTLSCEQNLNHDAMYWYRQDPGQGLRLIYYSQIVNDFQKGDIAEGYSVSREKKESFPLTVTSAQKNPTAFYLCASSISSSSSYEQYFGPGTRLTVT.

The CDR3 is CASSTSANTEAFF. In DNA form, the CDR3 reads TGTGCCAGCAGCACATCAGCGAACACTGAAGCTTTCTTT. This rearrangement joins TRBV7-9 to TRBJ1-1; unclear D gene. The V end was cut by 5 bases, the J end by 1 base, with 8 bases between. The CDR3 is made up of 13 amino acids. The germline V gene has CDR1 SEHNR and CDR2 FQNEAQ (reference sequence).

This CDR3 reads CASSTQAFF. CDR3 nucleotides: TGTGCCAGCAGTACTCAAGCTTTCTTT. The V call is TRBV2, the J call TRBJ1-1; D is unresolved. Germline V gene lookup returns CDR1 SNHLY and CDR2 FYNNEI. This CDR3 has 9 amino acids. The ends were cut back, 5 bases at V and 9 bases at J, with 4 bases in the middle.

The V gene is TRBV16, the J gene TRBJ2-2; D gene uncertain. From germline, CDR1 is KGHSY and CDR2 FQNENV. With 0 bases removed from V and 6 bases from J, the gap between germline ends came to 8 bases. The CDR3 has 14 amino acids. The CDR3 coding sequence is TGTGCCAGCAGCCAATCTAGGACCGCCGGGGAGCTGTTTTTT. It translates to CASSQSRTAGELFF.

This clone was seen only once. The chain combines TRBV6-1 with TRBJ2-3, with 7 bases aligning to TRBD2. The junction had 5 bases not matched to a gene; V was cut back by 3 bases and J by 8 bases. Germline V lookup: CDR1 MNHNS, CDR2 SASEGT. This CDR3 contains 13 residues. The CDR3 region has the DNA TGTGCCAGCAGTGAGTCAGGACTAGGTACGCAGTATTTT. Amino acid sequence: CASSESGLGTQYF.

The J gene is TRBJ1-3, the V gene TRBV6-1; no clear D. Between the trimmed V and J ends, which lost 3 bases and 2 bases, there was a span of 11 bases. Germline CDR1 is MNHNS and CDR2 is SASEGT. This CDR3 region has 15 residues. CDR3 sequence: CASSELSQAGNTIYF. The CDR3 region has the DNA TGTGCCAGCAGTGAGTTATCCCAGGCTGGAAACACCATATATTTT.

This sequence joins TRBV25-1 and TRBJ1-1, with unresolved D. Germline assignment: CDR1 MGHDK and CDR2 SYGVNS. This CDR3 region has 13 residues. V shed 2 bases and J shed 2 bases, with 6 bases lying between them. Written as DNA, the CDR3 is TGTGCCAGCAGTGAACGGGCCAACACTGAAGCTTTCTTT. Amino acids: CASSERANTEAFF.

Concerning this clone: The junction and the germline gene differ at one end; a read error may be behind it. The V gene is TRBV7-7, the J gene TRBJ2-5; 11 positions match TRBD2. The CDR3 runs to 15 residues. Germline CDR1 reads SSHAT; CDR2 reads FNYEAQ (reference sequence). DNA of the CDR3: TGTGCTAGCAGCCGAGGGACTAGCGGCCAAGAGACCCAGTACTTC. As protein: CASSRGTSGQETQYF.

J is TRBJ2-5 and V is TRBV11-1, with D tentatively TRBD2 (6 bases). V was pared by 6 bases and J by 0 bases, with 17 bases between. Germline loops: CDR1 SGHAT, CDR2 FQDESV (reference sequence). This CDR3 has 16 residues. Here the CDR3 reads CASSQRRALYQETQYF. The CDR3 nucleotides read TGTGCCAGCAGTCAAAGGAGGGCCCTGTACCAAGAGACCCAGTACTTC. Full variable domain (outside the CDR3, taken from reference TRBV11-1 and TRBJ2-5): EAEVAQSPRYKITEKSQAVAFWCDPISGHATLYWYRQILGQGPELLVQFQDESVVDDSQLPKDRFSAERLKGVDSTLKIQPAELGDSAMYLCASSQRRALYQETQYFGPGTRLLVL.

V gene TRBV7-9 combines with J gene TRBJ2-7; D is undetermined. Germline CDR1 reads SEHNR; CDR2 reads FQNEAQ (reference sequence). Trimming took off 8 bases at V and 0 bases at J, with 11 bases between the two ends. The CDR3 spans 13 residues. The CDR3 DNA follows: TGTGCCAGCGTGGGCAGCTTCTCCTACGAGCAGTACTTC. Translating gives CASVGSFSYEQYF.

The CDR3 DNA reads TGTGCCAGCAGTGAAGTTGGCGGAAACTATGGCTACACCTTC. It is translated as CASSEVGGNYGYTF. The V gene is TRBV6-1, the J gene TRBJ1-2; D call uncertain. Germline V lookup: CDR1 MNHNS, CDR2 SASEGT. V dropped 1 base and J dropped 2 bases, with 8 bases sitting between them. The CDR3 is 14 amino acids.

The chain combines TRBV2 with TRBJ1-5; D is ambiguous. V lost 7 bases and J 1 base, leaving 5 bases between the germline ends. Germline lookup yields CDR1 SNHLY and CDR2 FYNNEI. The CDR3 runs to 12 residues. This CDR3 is CASTISNQPQHF. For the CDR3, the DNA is TGTGCCAGCACCATAAGCAATCAGCCCCAGCATTTT.

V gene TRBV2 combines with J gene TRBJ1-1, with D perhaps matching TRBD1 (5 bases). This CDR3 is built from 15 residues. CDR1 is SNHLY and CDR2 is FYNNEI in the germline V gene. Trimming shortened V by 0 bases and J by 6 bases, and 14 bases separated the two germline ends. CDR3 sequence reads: CASSEAGGTDAEAFF. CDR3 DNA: TGTGCCAGCAGTGAAGCGGGGGGGACCGACGCTGAAGCTTTCTTT.

This CDR3 reads CASRAQGSDGYTF. As DNA, the CDR3 is TGCGCCAGCAGGGCACAGGGATCTGACGGCTACACCTTC. This chain joins TRBV5-1 and TRBJ1-2; D may be TRBD1 (6 bases). The V gene's germline CDR1 is SGHRS and CDR2 YFSETQ. V shed 5 bases and J shed 8 bases, with 16 bases lying between them. This CDR3 comprises 13 residues.

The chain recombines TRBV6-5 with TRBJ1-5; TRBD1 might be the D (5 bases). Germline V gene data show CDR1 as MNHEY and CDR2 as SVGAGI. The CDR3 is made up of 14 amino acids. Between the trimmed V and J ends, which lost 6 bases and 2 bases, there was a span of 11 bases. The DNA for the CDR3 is TGTGCCAGCAGGGGGGGGGTTCGCAATCAGCCCCAGCATTTT. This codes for CASRGGVRNQPQHF.

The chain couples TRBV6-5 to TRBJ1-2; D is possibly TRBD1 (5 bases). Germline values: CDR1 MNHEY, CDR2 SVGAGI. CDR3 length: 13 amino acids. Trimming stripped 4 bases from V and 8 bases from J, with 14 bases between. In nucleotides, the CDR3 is TGTGCCAGCAGTTTCGAGTTCAGGGCAGGCTACACCTTC. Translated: CASSFEFRAGYTF.

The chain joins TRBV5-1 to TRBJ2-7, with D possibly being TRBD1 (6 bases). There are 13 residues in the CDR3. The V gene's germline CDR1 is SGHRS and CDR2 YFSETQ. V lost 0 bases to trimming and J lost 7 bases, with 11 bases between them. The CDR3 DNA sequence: TGCGCCAGCAGCTTGGAACAGGGTTTGGAGCAGTACTTC. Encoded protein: CASSLEQGLEQYF.

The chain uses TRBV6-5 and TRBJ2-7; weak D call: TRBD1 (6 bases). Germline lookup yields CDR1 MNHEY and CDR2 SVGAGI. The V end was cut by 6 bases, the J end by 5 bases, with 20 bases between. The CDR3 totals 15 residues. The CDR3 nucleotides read TGTGCCAGCAGCCCCACTGGACAGTCCTGGCACGAGCAGTACTTC. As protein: CASSPTGQSWHEQYF.

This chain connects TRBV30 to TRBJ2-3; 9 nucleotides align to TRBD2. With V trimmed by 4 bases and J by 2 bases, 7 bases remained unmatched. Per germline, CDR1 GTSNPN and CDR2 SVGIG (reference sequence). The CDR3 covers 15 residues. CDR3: CAWNLAGSSTDTQYF. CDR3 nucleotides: TGTGCCTGGAACCTAGCGGGGAGTTCCACAGATACGCAGTATTTT.